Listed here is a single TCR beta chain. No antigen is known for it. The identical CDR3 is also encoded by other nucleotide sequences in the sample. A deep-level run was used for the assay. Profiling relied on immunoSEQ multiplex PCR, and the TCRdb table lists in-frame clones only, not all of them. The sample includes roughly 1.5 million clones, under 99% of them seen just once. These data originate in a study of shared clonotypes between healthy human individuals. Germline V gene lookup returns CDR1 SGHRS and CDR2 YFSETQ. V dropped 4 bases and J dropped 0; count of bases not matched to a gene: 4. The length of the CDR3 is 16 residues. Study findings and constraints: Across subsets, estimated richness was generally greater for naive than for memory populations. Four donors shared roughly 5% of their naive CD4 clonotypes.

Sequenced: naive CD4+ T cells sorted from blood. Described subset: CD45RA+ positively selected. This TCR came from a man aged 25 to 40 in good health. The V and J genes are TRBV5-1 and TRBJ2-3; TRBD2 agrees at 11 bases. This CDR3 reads CASSLRTSGSTDTQYF. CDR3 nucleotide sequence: TGCGCCAGCAGCCTGCGGACTAGCGGGAGCACAGATACGCAGTATTTT. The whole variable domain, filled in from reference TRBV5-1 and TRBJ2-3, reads KAGVTQTPRYLIKTRGQQVTLSCSPISGHRSVSWYQQTPGQGLQFLFEYFSETQRNKGNFPGRFSGRQFSNSRSEMNVSTLELGDSALYLCASSLRTSGSTDTQYFGPGTRLTVL.